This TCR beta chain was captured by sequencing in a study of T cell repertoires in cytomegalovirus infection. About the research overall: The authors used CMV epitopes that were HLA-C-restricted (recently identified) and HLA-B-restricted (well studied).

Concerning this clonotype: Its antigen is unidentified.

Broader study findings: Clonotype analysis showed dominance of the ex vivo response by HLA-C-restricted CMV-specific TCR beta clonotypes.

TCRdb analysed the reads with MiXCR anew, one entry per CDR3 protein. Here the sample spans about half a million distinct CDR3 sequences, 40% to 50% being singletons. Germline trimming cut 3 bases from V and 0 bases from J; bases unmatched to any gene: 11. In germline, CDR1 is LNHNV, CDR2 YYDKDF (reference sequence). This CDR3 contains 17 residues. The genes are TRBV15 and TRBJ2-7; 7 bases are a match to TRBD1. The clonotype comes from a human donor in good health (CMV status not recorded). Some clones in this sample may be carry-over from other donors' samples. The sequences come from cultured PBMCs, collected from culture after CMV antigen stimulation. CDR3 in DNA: TGTGCCACCAGCAGGCAAATGGACAGGTGGAGCTCCTACGAGCAGTACTTC. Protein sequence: CATSRQMDRWSSYEQYF.